Detailed here is one TCR beta chain. The CDR3 covers 17 residues. CDR1 LGHNA and CDR2 YSLEER come from the germline V gene. V lost 8 bases to trimming and J lost 1 base, with 22 bases between them. This sample stems from a study of T cells in Graves' hyperthyroidism and ophthalmopathy. Amplification of TCR beta CDR3 regions used RNA as the template. HTBI primers were the set used in a first-round RT-PCR of the TCR CDR3. TCRdb re-called the multiplex PCR reads through MiXCR, storing one row per CDR3 protein. Of around 600,000 distinct CDR3 sequences in the sample, more than 12% were seen once. Lactation, pregnancy, other autoimmune disease or uncontrolled infection led to exclusion of patients. Source material for PBMCs was more than 9.5 ml fresh peripheral blood.

The receptor comes from a woman between 50 and 59 years old with Graves' ophthalmopathy. The sample consisted of blood. The rearrangement uses TRBV4-3 and TRBJ2-3; D possibly corresponds to TRBD2 (5 bases). The CDR3 is CASPPLATKWGTDTQYF. CDR3 nucleotides: TGCGCCAGCCCCCCTTTAGCGACCAAATGGGGCACAGATACGCAGTATTTT.